The following is a T cell receptor beta chain sequence with its context. Its recognized antigen is unknown. The input lacks base qualities; no much larger clone sits a single base away. In total, 500 to 700 healthy bone marrow donors made up the cohort. Cohort members were all nominally healthy when sampled, although unrecorded immune exposures were likely present. The donor tested CMV seronegative, placing the donor among the roughly 400 seronegative members of the cohort. Every donor gave a peripheral blood sample, and the peripheral blood mononuclear cells from that sample were used for TCR beta sequencing. The Qiagen DNeasy Blood Extraction Kit was used to extract genomic DNA from the blood cell samples. This entry comes from a study of cytomegalovirus exposure and HLA in healthy donors (dated by TCRdb to 2015 to 2018). As for the study more broadly: According to an earlier analysis of several hundred of the donors, some 170 million T cells yielded some 110 million unique TCR beta sequences and 276 Gb of sequence data. Donor age, sex, ethnicity and CMV serostatus were collected together with the repertoire data. HLA typing covered class I and class II loci at four-digit resolution. Because of strong linkage in the cohort, a handful of DR-DQ haplotypes were treated as single units for association and clustering. Using immunosequencing, the study profiled T cell repertoires from some 670 subjects and related those repertoires to cytomegalovirus serostatus. On average, 235,054 unique TCR beta nucleotide sequences were sequenced per donor among some 420 genotyped donors of the cohort, with about 17% of those sequences being non-productive. Of the 300 to 450 genotyped donors, approximately 80% were placed in the genetic ancestry cluster associated with self-reported Caucasian donors. In the later analysis, no new phenotypic data were used to find candidate immune exposures; instead, reliance was placed on TCR beta sequences and their occurrence across donors. To decide whether each TCR beta V gene segment behaved as functional or pseudogenic, an earlier analysis of 587 of the donors relied on high-throughput TCR beta sequencing. All discovery cohort repertoires had been generated using a single sequencing platform. To predict cytomegalovirus infection status, the study combined high-throughput TCR immunosequencing, statistical association of individual TCRs with disease status, and machine learning. The number of typed donors differed by locus: 629-630 for A, B, C, DRB1 and DQB1; some 500 for DQA1; around 580 for DPA1; and about 470 for DPB1. In addition to the first cohort of around 670 subjects, a separate validation cohort of 100 to 150 different subjects was used. A later genetic analysis used genome-wide SNP genotypes for about 65% of the 666 donors, treating that subset as a discovery cohort. The study was designed to test whether signatures of past pathogen exposure could be identified by cataloging public T cell receptors. A later analysis re-analyzed previously published TCR beta repertoires from 650 to 800 donors and added high-resolution HLA genotyping to study TCR occurrence patterns. An early release that covered fewer than 750 HLA-typed donors contained approximately 300 gigabases of sequencing data and some 87 million unique TCR sequences.

Including cysteine and phenylalanine, the CDR3 has 13 amino acids. Left in the record is the CDR3 DNA by itself, 39 bases read in frame from the first base. As encoded in the germline V gene, CDR1 is MDHEN while CDR2 is SYDVKM. V was cut back by 5 bases and J by 3 bases, leaving a gap of 10 bases between them. Library method: the immunoSEQ multiplex PCR assay. For the multiplex PCR, a mixture combining 60 forward primers for TCR Vbeta segments and 13 reverse primers for TCR Jbeta segments was used. A multiplex PCR assay on genomic DNA amplified the CDR3 region of rearranged TCR beta genes. The amplified TCR beta libraries were sequenced on the Illumina HiSeq System as 87-base-pair reads. The paper's processing steps were these. A later analysis counted approximately 74 million unique TCR beta chains across the 550 to 800 repertoires, and 9 million to 14 million of these chains were shared by at least two donors. To remove PCR and sequencing errors, raw reads were error-corrected and collapsed into unique sequences using a nearest-neighbor algorithm that merged closely related sequences. CDR3 sequences were aligned to IMGT reference sequences to assign V, D and J gene segments. For a sequence to be retained, a match of at least six nucleotides to both a V gene segment and a J gene segment was required. Rearrangements were called productive when the CDR3 lacked stop codons and stayed in frame with V and J; all others were non-productive. Following IMGT convention, CDR3 was defined as the stretch from the second conserved V-encoded cysteine to the conserved J-encoded phenylalanine. Sequences without an unambiguous match to a single V gene segment were excluded from the earlier analysis of over 500 of the donors. In an earlier analysis of 587 of the donors, a V segment was called functional when productive rearrangements were above 56.7%, and segregating when the standard deviation between donors exceeded 5%. A statistical classification framework was developed to diagnose cytomegalovirus status using the catalog of TCR beta chain sequences. V and J gene assignment, in a later analysis, came from comparing TCR nucleotide sequences with IMGT/GENE-DB human TR gene sequences. The TCRdist pipeline was used in a later analysis to assign CDR3 sequences and most-parsimonious VDJ recombination scenarios. A later analysis defined each TCR beta chain by its CDR3 amino acid sequence plus V-gene family, and excluded reads lacking a unique V-gene family. A later analysis removed over 500 highly shared, low-generation-probability nucleotide sequences to deal with suspected cross-contamination and a sequencing artifact. A later analysis calculated a clonal expansion index for each public chain from normalized within-repertoire ranks of inferred template counts. In a later analysis, generation probabilities were computed with a VDJ recombination model fitted to out-of-frame rearrangements, and the resulting probabilities were checked against IGoR. In a later analysis, hypergeometric tests were used to score TCR-TCR, TCR-HLA and TCR-CMV co-occurrence, with a repertoire-size bias correction applied to TCR pairs. To estimate false discovery rates, a later analysis permuted the HLA or CMV assignments 20 times. In a later analysis, co-occurring TCRs were grouped with DBSCAN, and TCRdist sequence similarity was added when clustering was performed within HLA-allele-positive subsets. Repertoires with fewer than 30,000 or more than 120,000 public chains, plus five repertoires with anomalous nucleotide sharing, were excluded from co-occurrence clustering. TCRdb limited this immuneACCESS table to in-frame rearrangements with V and J called. A share of clones is missing; checked studies link under half to unresolved V genes, and the rest is unexplained. V, J and clone size derive from that table, while D and trimming were established from the DNA sequence. The sample data list roughly 190,000 clones, and roughly 83% of these were observed just once. The ten largest make up 1.6% of the sample.

Overall study results and their limits: A later genetic analysis reported fewer N-insertions in productive TCRs among donors in an Asian-associated ancestry cluster than the roughly 670-donor mean. An association between a missense DCLRE1C variant and V-gene and J-gene trimming of TCR beta chains was found in a later genetic analysis and replicated in an independent cohort. Correlated functional status among segregating V segments might reflect linkage disequilibrium, but an unknown experimental factor could not be ruled out. Specific HLA alleles were associated with 15,000 to 20,000 TCR beta sequences at a false discovery rate of 0.05 in a later analysis. In a later analysis, several top co-occurrence clusters were reported to appear linked to parvovirus B19, influenza, CMV and Epstein-Barr virus. Because some donors lacked HLA typing at each locus, the association tests relied only on the typed subset. Most CMV-associated TCR beta chains appeared to be HLA-restricted in a later analysis, and the HLA associations seemed to be driven largely by CMV exposure. Most TCR sequences were seen in very few donors, while some public TCRs were found in many individuals. A further reported finding was that TCR beta sequences accurately predicted the HLA-A and HLA-B alleles for most subjects in the first cohort. Only TCR beta chains were sequenced in this cohort, and the absence of alpha or paired-chain data limited detectable features. A cluster of highly shared sequence variants was judged likely to be a technical artifact of the sequencing pipeline. For the cohort, immune exposure information was limited to CMV serostatus. Some IMGT-functional V segments, including TRBV6-2 and TRBV6-3, could not be distinguished by the 87-base-pair reads and were therefore excluded. In a later analysis, HLA-associated TCR beta chains were found to be more clonally expanded and to have lower generation probabilities than equally common non-associated chains. A later analysis found that TCR association rates varied across HLA loci, with DRB1 alleles showing the most associated TCRs and HLA-C alleles the fewest. In an earlier analysis of around 600 of the donors, most TCR beta V segments appeared in productive rearrangements about 87% or about 30% of the time, broadly matching IMGT annotations. In vitro tests confirmed that a few of the cytomegalovirus-associated TCR beta chains recognize cytomegalovirus antigens. When HLA alleles, especially DR and DQ, strongly co-occurred, TCR associations were difficult to assign to individual alleles. The authors suggested that the approach could potentially be extended to other disease states and immunological phenotypes. A total of some 180 TCR beta chains were listed by the study as associated with cytomegalovirus. The earlier analysis of nearly 600 of the donors excluded roughly 16 rarely observed V segments, including chromosome 9 orphons, because counts were too low. Sequencing depth was assumed to be roughly uniform across donors in the presence/absence analyses, though that assumption may not hold. Cytomegalovirus status was reported to be diagnosed by the classifier with high specificity and sensitivity in both the original and validation cohorts.

The receptor chain draws on TRBV28 and TRBJ1-1; the D gene is not confidently resolved. This receptor was obtained from a woman aged 50 to 60 in good health and CMV-seronegative. The sequencing input was PBMCs. The DNA sequence is TGTGCCAGCAGTAAACAGCTTTACACTGAAGCTTTCTTT. This encodes CASSKQLYTEAFF.